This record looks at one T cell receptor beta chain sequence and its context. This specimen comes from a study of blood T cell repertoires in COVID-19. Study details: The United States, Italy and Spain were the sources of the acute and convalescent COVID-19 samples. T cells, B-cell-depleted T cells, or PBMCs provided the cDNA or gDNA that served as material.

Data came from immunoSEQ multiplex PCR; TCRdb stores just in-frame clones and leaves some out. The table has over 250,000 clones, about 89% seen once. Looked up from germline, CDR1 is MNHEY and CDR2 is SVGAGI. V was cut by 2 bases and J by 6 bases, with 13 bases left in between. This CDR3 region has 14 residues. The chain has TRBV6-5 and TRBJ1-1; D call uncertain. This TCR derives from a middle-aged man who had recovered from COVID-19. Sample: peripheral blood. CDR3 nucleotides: TGTGCCAGCAGTTACCCGGGGAGGCTTGCTGAAGCTTTCTTT. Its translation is CASSYPGRLAEAFF.